The 26 T cell receptor beta chains presented below share a single source sample, sequenced in a study of blood T cell repertoires in COVID-19 (dated by TCRdb to 2020 to 2022). Library construction relied on the immunoSEQ multiplex PCR assay. TCRdb retrieved this table from immuneACCESS and kept in-frame rearrangements only. Not all clones are present; in checked studies, unresolved V genes account for under half, and no reason is known for the remainder. For this sample there are 95,000 to 120,000 clones; roughly 80% appear just once. Clones ranked in the top ten supply approximately 1.5% of the sample. The material sequenced was peripheral blood. These receptors all come from a man aged 50-60 years with acute or convalescent COVID-19.

This chain uses TRBV5-1 with TRBJ2-3, with D possibly matching TRBD1 (6 bases). Trimming stripped 0 bases from V and 4 bases from J, with 12 bases between. Germline CDR1 is SGHRS and CDR2 is YFSETQ. This CDR3 comprises 15 residues. The CDR3 DNA sequence: TGCGCCAGCAGCTTGGGGGGACAACCTTCAGATACGCAGTATTTT. Protein product: CASSLGGQPSDTQYF.

The rearrangement joins TRBV5-4 to TRBJ1-1, with D perhaps TRBD1 (6 bases). The V and J ends lost 2 bases and 0 bases respectively, with 17 bases between them. The CDR3 totals 17 residues. Germline values: CDR1 SGHNT, CDR2 YYREEE (reference sequence). The CDR3 protein is CASSLLRGRAMNTEAFF. CDR3 bases: TGTGCCAGCAGCTTATTGAGGGGGAGGGCGATGAACACTGAAGCTTTCTTT.

The V and J genes are TRBV7-2 and TRBJ2-2; 14 nucleotides line up with TRBD2. This CDR3 region has 18 residues. The germline V gene encodes CDR1 SGHTA and CDR2 FQGNSA. V trimming: 5 bases; J trimming: 6 bases; junction bases outside the gene matches: 11. The CDR3 reads CASSESGLAGGSAGELFF. The CDR3 DNA reads TGTGCCAGCAGCGAGAGCGGACTAGCGGGGGGTTCAGCCGGGGAGCTGTTTTTT.

V and J are TRBV16 and TRBJ1-2, with a tentative D call TRBD1 (6 bases). CDR1 and CDR2 (germline): KGHSY, FQNENV. Between the trimmed V and J ends, which lost 5 bases and 6 bases, there was a span of 16 bases. This CDR3 comprises 14 residues. DNA of the CDR3: TGTGCCAGCAGCTCCACCGGGACATACCATGGCTACACCTTC. It yields the protein CASSSTGTYHGYTF. The full variable domain, in which reference TRBV16 and TRBJ1-2 provide the parts outside the CDR3, is GEEVAQTPKHLVRGEGQKAKLYCAPIKGHSYVFWYQQVLKNEFKFLISFQNENVFDETGMPKERFSAKCLPNSPCSLEIQATKLEDSAVYFCASSSTGTYHGYTFGSGTRLTVV.

The chain carries TRBV3-1 (or the pseudogene TRBV3-2) and TRBJ1-1; tentative D call: TRBD1 (5 bases). CDR1 and CDR2 (germline): LGHDT, YNNKEL (reference sequence). Trimming shortened V by 4 bases and J by 3 bases, and 12 bases separated the two germline ends. The CDR3 is 14 residues long. CDR3 residues: CASSRPSRDTEAFF. The CDR3 nucleotides read TGTGCCAGCAGCCGCCCGAGCAGGGACACTGAAGCTTTCTTT.

The rearrangement joins TRBV7-3 to TRBJ2-1; 9 bases line up with TRBD1. The CDR3 covers 15 residues. With 3 bases clipped from V and 3 bases from J, the junction kept 3 bases outside the gene matches. Germline V gives CDR1 SGHTA, CDR2 FQGTGA. CDR3 protein: CASSLGTGFYNEQFF. CDR3 nucleotides: TGTGCCAGCAGCTTGGGGACAGGGTTCTACAATGAGCAGTTCTTC.

This clone was recorded only once. This chain links TRBV30 with TRBJ2-7, with 7 bases fitting TRBD1. J gave up 7 bases and V 5 bases, and 11 bases lay outside the gene matches. The CDR3 totals 13 residues. From germline, CDR1 is GTSNPN and CDR2 SVGIG (reference sequence). The DNA of the CDR3 is TGTGCCTGGGGTCTTAACAGGGGAAGGGAGCAGTACTTC. Encoded protein: CAWGLNRGREQYF.

This clone was observed a handful of times. The CDR3 DNA is TGTGCCAGCAGGAAACGGGAGACCGGGGAGCTGTTTTTT. It is translated as CASRKRETGELFF. The chain links TRBV6-5 to TRBJ2-2; TRBD2 might be the D (6 bases). There are 13 residues in the CDR3. Germline CDR1 and CDR2: MNHEY and SVGAGI. The ends were cut back, 6 bases at V and 5 bases at J, with 10 bases in the middle.

In DNA form, the CDR3 reads TGTGCCAGCTCAGGACAGGGCGGAGAGACCCAGTACTTC. Translation gives CASSGQGGETQYF. The chain has TRBV18 and TRBJ2-5; TRBD1 agrees at 8 bases. J was trimmed by 4 bases and V by 5 bases; bases with no gene match: 3. Germline V lookup: CDR1 KGHSH, CDR2 LQKENI. The CDR3 has 13 amino acids.

This clone has only a few counts. The genes are TRBV5-1 and TRBJ1-4, with D possibly TRBD1 on 6 matching bases. The CDR3 totals 15 residues. Germline V lookup: CDR1 SGHRS, CDR2 YFSETQ. The V and J ends lost 4 bases and 4 bases respectively, with 14 bases between them. CDR3 sequence: CASSAPGTYNEKLFF. The CDR3 DNA reads TGCGCCAGCAGCGCCCCCGGGACATATAATGAAAAACTGTTTTTT.

As DNA, the CDR3 is TGCAGCGGTGATCGACAGGGGTCCTACAATGAGCAGTTCTTC. Protein sequence: CSGDRQGSYNEQFF. The genes are TRBV29-1 and TRBJ2-1; 8 nucleotides line up with TRBD1. The CDR3 spans 14 residues. J was trimmed by 1 base and V by 7 bases; bases with no gene match: 6. Germline V gene lookup returns CDR1 SQVTM and CDR2 ANQGSEA.

The rearrangement uses TRBV27 and TRBJ1-1; 9 bases align to TRBD1. This CDR3 is built from 15 residues. The J segment lost 1 base and the V segment lost 6 bases, leaving 6 bases of the junction unmatched. Germline CDR1 MNHEY, CDR2 SMNVEV (reference sequence). CDR3 in DNA: TGTGCCAGCAGGGTAATACAGGGGGCGAACACTGAAGCTTTCTTT. Its protein product is CASRVIQGANTEAFF.

This chain joins TRBV2 and TRBJ2-7; 8 bases are shared with TRBD1. This CDR3 is 15 amino acids long. Germline assignment: CDR1 SNHLY and CDR2 FYNNEI. The V segment lost 3 bases and the J segment 4 bases; nucleotides outside the gene matches: 8. CDR3 DNA: TGTGCCAGCAGTGAGTCGGCAGGGGGCCCTTACGAGCAGTACTTC. Amino acids: CASSESAGGPYEQYF.

The chain couples TRBV7-9 to TRBJ1-1; D possibly corresponds to TRBD1 (6 bases). The V end lost 5 bases, the J end lost 1 base, and 14 bases lay between the germline ends. CDR1 SEHNR and CDR2 FQNEAQ come from the germline V gene (reference sequence). There are 15 residues in the CDR3. CDR3 region: CASSLSLQGNTEAFF. In DNA, the CDR3 is TGTGCCAGCAGCCTTAGCTTACAGGGGAACACTGAAGCTTTCTTT.

The chain recombines TRBV6-5 with TRBJ1-2, with 8 bases aligning to TRBD1. This CDR3 spans 13 amino acids. With V trimmed by 6 bases and J by 3 bases, 3 bases remained unmatched. Per the germline V gene, CDR1 is MNHEY and CDR2 is SVGAGI. For the CDR3, the DNA is TGTGCCAGCAGACTGACAGGGGACTATGGCTACACCTTC. It translates to CASRLTGDYGYTF.

This clone occurred a few times. The V call is TRBV5-1, the J call TRBJ2-1, with 7 bases that match TRBD1. CDR1 is SGHRS, CDR2 YFSETQ, per germline. The V segment lost 0 bases and the J segment 5 bases; nucleotides outside the gene matches: 5. The CDR3 runs 15 residues. This CDR3 reads CASSLAVGQHNEQFF. In DNA form, the CDR3 reads TGCGCCAGCAGCTTGGCCGTGGGACAGCACAATGAGCAGTTCTTC.

V usage is TRBV19 and J usage is TRBJ2-7; D might be TRBD2 (5 bases). Germline lookup yields CDR1 LNHDA and CDR2 SQIVND (reference sequence). V dropped 9 bases and J dropped 0 bases, with 6 bases sitting between them. The CDR3 is 11 amino acids. This chain's CDR3 is CASRGSYEQYF. In DNA, the CDR3 is TGTGCCAGCCGGGGCTCCTACGAGCAGTACTTC.

The V call is TRBV11-1, the J call TRBJ1-1, with D tentatively TRBD1 (6 bases). The CDR3 extends over 14 amino acids. Per germline, CDR1 SGHAT and CDR2 FQDESV (reference sequence). Between the trimmed V and J ends, which lost 4 bases and 1 base, there was a span of 10 bases. CDR3 nucleotide sequence: TGTGCCAGCAGCTCGCAGACAGGGAACACTGAAGCTTTCTTT. Translated: CASSSQTGNTEAFF.

This chain uses TRBV19 with TRBJ1-2; weak D call: TRBD1 (6 bases). The CDR3 loop spans 14 amino acids. V gave up 4 bases and J gave up 1 base, with 10 bases separating them. Germline V gene lookup returns CDR1 LNHDA and CDR2 SQIVND (reference sequence). The CDR3 loop reads CASSNRTVNYGYTF. DNA of the CDR3: TGTGCCAGTAGTAATCGGACAGTTAACTATGGCTACACCTTC. Variable domain in full (rest from reference TRBV19 and TRBJ1-2): DGGITQSPKYLFRKEGQNVTLSCEQNLNHDAMYWYRQDPGQGLRLIYYSQIVNDFQKGDIAEGYSVSREKKESFPLTVTSAQKNPTAFYLCASSNRTVNYGYTFGSGTRLTVV.

This chain connects TRBV19 to TRBJ1-1, with D possibly TRBD1 on 6 matching bases. With 6 bases removed from V and 3 bases from J, the gap between germline ends came to 14 bases. CDR1 and CDR2 (germline): LNHDA, SQIVND (reference sequence). The CDR3 spans 14 residues. The CDR3 spells CASRSRGADTEAFF. Written as DNA, the CDR3 is TGTGCCAGTAGGTCCCGGGGGGCTGACACTGAAGCTTTCTTT.

J is TRBJ1-4 and V is TRBV10-2; 10 bases match TRBD1. The germline CDR1 and CDR2 sequences are WSHSY and SAAADI. V was clipped by 4 bases and J by 2 bases; unmatched bases: 1. The CDR3 runs 15 residues. In DNA, the CDR3 is TGCGCCAGCAGTGGGGACAGGGGCACTAATGAAAAACTGTTTTTT. It yields the protein CASSGDRGTNEKLFF.

The gene calls are TRBV2 and TRBJ1-5; D is unclear. V dropped 6 bases and J dropped 5 bases, with 14 bases sitting between them. The CDR3 totals 14 residues. The V gene's germline CDR1 is SNHLY and CDR2 FYNNEI. Here the CDR3 reads CASSGFSGDQPQHF. The CDR3 DNA reads TGTGCCAGCAGCGGGTTCTCGGGAGATCAGCCCCAGCATTTT.

This chain uses TRBV11-1 with TRBJ2-3; D gene unclear. The CDR3 is made up of 13 amino acids. V was cut by 2 bases and J by 4 bases, with 7 bases left in between. Germline lookup yields CDR1 SGHAT and CDR2 FQDESV (reference sequence). The chain's CDR3 is CASSLSPADTQYF. CDR3 nucleotides: TGTGCCAGCAGCTTATCCCCCGCAGATACGCAGTATTTT.

The V call is TRBV6-5, the J call TRBJ1-1; D is uncertain. Trimming removed 7 bases from V and 1 base from J, with 7 bases in between. CDR1 MNHEY and CDR2 SVGAGI come from the germline V gene. There are 12 residues in the CDR3. For the CDR3, the DNA is TGTGCCAGCACCCCCAGGAACACTGAAGCTTTCTTT. This translates into CASTPRNTEAFF.

The chain employs TRBV27 and TRBJ1-6; D is unclear. The V gene lost 10 bases and the J gene lost 7 bases, with 20 bases spanning the gap. Germline CDR1 MNHEY, CDR2 SMNVEV (reference sequence). CDR3 size: 15 residues. For the CDR3, the DNA is TGTGCCACCAGCCGATCCACAGATGGCAATTCACCCCTCCACTTT. Protein sequence: CATSRSTDGNSPLHF.

The chain is built from TRBV5-4 and TRBJ2-1; no reliable D call. Germline CDR1 is SGHNT and CDR2 is YYREEE (reference sequence). V gave up 2 bases and J gave up 10 bases, with 7 bases separating them. The CDR3 is made up of 11 amino acids. CDR3 sequence (DNA): TGTGCCAGCAGCTTATCGGTGGAGCAGTTCTTC. Translation gives CASSLSVEQFF.